Presented here are 14 T cell receptor beta chains from one specimen sequenced in a study of T-cell memory formation after mild COVID-19. TCRdb itself ran the 5' RACE reads through MiXCR, one entry per CDR3 protein. The sample shows around 390,000 distinct CDR3 sequences, around a sixth of them seen only once. Sequenced sample: PBMCs or a T cell subset sorted from them (not recorded which). The receptors were sampled from a man aged 18 to 29 who had mild COVID-19 (a few samples of this study predate the infection). Cell type and time point are not known.

This clonotype has more than one count but fewer than ten. The junction differs from germline at one of its ends, possibly a read error. The J gene is TRBJ1-1, the V gene TRBV7-9; TRBD1 might be the D (6 bases). This CDR3 comprises 12 residues. Germline CDR1 SEHNR, CDR2 FQNEAQ (reference sequence). The CDR3 spells CASSLIQGMDSF. DNA of the CDR3: TGTGCCAGCAGCTTAATTCAGGGGATGGACAGCTTT. Using reference TRBV7-9 and TRBJ1-1 for the parts outside the CDR3, the full variable domain is DTGVSQNPRHKITKRGQNVTFRCDPISEHNRLYWYRQTLGQGPEFLTYFQNEAQLEKSRLLSDRFSAERPKGSFSTLEIQRTEQGDSAMYLCASSLIQGMDSFGQGTRLTVV.

The table lists this clonotype with a few counts. The chain links TRBV28 to TRBJ2-4; no reliable D call. The V gene's germline CDR1 is MDHEN and CDR2 SYDVKM. Trimming took 5 bases from V and 1 from J, leaving 18 bases between them. The CDR3 length is 17 residues. This CDR3 is CASSPILQRWAKNIQYF. The CDR3 nucleotides are TGTGCCAGCAGTCCGATCCTACAACGCTGGGCCAAAAACATTCAGTACTTC. Full variable domain (remainder filled in from reference TRBV28 and TRBJ2-4): DVKVTQSSRYLVKRTGEKVFLECVQDMDHENMFWYRQDPGLGLRLIYFSYDVKMKEKGDIPEGYSVSREKKERFSLILESASTNQTSMYLCASSPILQRWAKNIQYFGAGTRLSVL.

This rearrangement joins TRBV5-1 to TRBJ2-3; D uncertain. The germline V gene encodes CDR1 SGHRS and CDR2 YFSETQ. Trimming removed 2 bases from V and 1 base from J, with 8 bases in between. The CDR3 extends over 14 amino acids. CDR3 loop: CASSFGRGTDTQYF. CDR3 in DNA: TGCGCCAGCAGCTTCGGTAGGGGCACAGATACGCAGTATTTT.

The chain is built from TRBV5-1 and TRBJ2-1; 8 positions match TRBD1. The germline CDR1 and CDR2 sequences are SGHRS and YFSETQ. The CDR3 spans 13 residues. With 2 bases clipped from V and 8 bases from J, the junction kept 3 bases outside the gene matches. CDR3 in DNA: TGCGCCAGCAGCTTCCCCAGGGGGCATGAGCAGTTCTTC. Encoded protein: CASSFPRGHEQFF. Combining the CDR3 with reference TRBV5-1 and TRBJ2-1 gives the whole variable domain KAGVTQTPRYLIKTRGQQVTLSCSPISGHRSVSWYQQTPGQGLQFLFEYFSETQRNKGNFPGRFSGRQFSNSRSEMNVSTLELGDSALYLCASSFPRGHEQFFGPGTRLTVL.

The rearrangement uses TRBV11-2 and TRBJ2-3, with D possibly being TRBD2 (5 bases). Germline assignment: CDR1 SGHAT and CDR2 FQNNGV. The CDR3 is made up of 14 amino acids. The V end lost 3 bases, the J end lost 10 bases, and 17 bases lay between the germline ends. CDR3 coding DNA: TGTGCCAGCAGCTTTATCCCCTATATCGGGGCGCAGTATTTT. It specifies CASSFIPYIGAQYF.

The V gene is TRBV27, the J gene TRBJ1-1; 7 nucleotides line up with TRBD1. CDR3 length equals 14 residues. CDR1 and CDR2 (germline): MNHEY, SMNVEV (reference sequence). Trimming at V came to 6 bases and at J to 5 bases, leaving 9 bases not matched to a gene. The CDR3 nucleotides read TGTGCCAGCAGGGGAGAGACAGGGAAAACTGAAGCTTTCTTT. Encoded protein: CASRGETGKTEAFF.

The table lists this clonotype with a few counts. This chain links TRBV6-6 with TRBJ1-6; D remains ambiguous. Germline V gene lookup returns CDR1 MNHNY and CDR2 SVGAGI (reference sequence). Deletions cut 2 bases from V and 5 bases from J, with 7 bases between. The CDR3 runs to 14 residues. This chain's CDR3 is CASSYEGDNSPLHF. Written as DNA, the CDR3 is TGTGCCAGCAGTTACGAAGGAGATAATTCACCCCTCCACTTT.

This sequence joins TRBV4-1 and TRBJ1-2; D is ambiguous. With 8 bases removed from V and 3 bases from J, the gap between germline ends came to 19 bases. The CDR3 has 15 residues. CDR1 is MGHRA, CDR2 YSYEKL, per germline. CDR3: CASSPASQAYYGYTF. DNA for the CDR3: TGCGCCAGCTCGCCGGCGTCGCAGGCTTACTATGGCTACACCTTC.

This clonotype showed up just once. The CDR3 region has the DNA TGTGCCAGCAACCGAGCCTCCGATCATGGCTACACCTTC. It is translated as CASNRASDHGYTF. The rearrangement joins TRBV7-9 to TRBJ1-2; D uncertain. Trimming removed 7 bases from V and 6 bases from J, with 15 bases in between. In germline, CDR1 is SEHNR, CDR2 FQNEAQ (reference sequence). CDR3 length: 13 residues.

The rearrangement joins TRBV11-2 to TRBJ1-2; D call uncertain. The ends were cut back, 4 bases at V and 10 bases at J, with 13 bases in the middle. Looked up from germline, CDR1 is SGHAT and CDR2 is FQNNGV. This CDR3 region has 12 residues. CDR3 in DNA: TGTGCCAGCAGCTCCCTCGCTAGGCCCTACACCTTC. The encoded protein is CASSSLARPYTF.

The chain employs TRBV20-1 and TRBJ2-1; perhaps TRBD2 as D (6 bases). The V gene's germline CDR1 is DFQATT and CDR2 SNEGSKA (reference sequence). The CDR3 contains 13 residues. Trimming removed 6 bases from V and 8 bases from J, with 17 bases in between. DNA of the CDR3: TGCAGTGCCCCCCCGGGGGTCCGAGATGAGCAGTTCTTC. Its translation: CSAPPGVRDEQFF.

The rearrangement uses TRBV5-1 and TRBJ2-1; D gene uncertain. Germline V gene lookup returns CDR1 SGHRS and CDR2 YFSETQ. The V end lost 0 bases, the J end lost 7 bases, and 11 bases lay between the germline ends. The CDR3 sequence is 14 residues long. Here the CDR3 reads CASSLEAGPNEQFF. CDR3 DNA sequence: TGCGCCAGCAGCTTGGAGGCAGGACCGAATGAGCAGTTCTTC.

The sample holds a few counts of this clonotype. The chain recombines TRBV3-1 with TRBJ2-5; D gene ambiguous. There are 17 residues in the CDR3. Trimming pared 2 bases from V and 1 base from J, leaving 17 bases between. CDR1 and CDR2 from the germline V gene are LGHDT and YNNKEL (reference sequence). The CDR3 loop reads CASSQPPRLLVQETQYF. The CDR3 DNA reads as TGTGCCAGCAGCCAACCACCCCGACTCCTGGTCCAAGAGACCCAGTACTTC.

This clonotype was detected many times. The chain recombines TRBV20-1 with TRBJ2-3, with D perhaps matching TRBD2 (6 bases). The germline gives CDR1 DFQATT, CDR2 SNEGSKA (reference sequence). Trimming took off 0 bases at V and 2 bases at J, with 9 bases between the two ends. The CDR3 is 14 residues long. The CDR3 DNA sequence: TGCAGTGCTAGAGACCCTAGCGCCACAGATACGCAGTATTTT. This translates into CSARDPSATDTQYF.